The T cell receptor (beta chain) described here comes from a study of response to subunit inactivated influenza vaccine. TCRdb recomputed calls from the RT-PCR reads with MiXCR, one row per CDR3 protein. In the table there are about 570,000 distinct CDR3 sequences, about 11% of which are singletons. From germline, CDR1 is DFQATT and CDR2 SNEGSKA (reference sequence). Trimming pared 0 bases from V and 4 bases from J, leaving 28 bases between. The CDR3 is made up of 19 amino acids. This sample was also put to use in a study of T cells expressing NK-cell markers. That source adds: The cDNA for TCR beta came from 5'RACE template switching with UMIs. For about 6 donors, the dominant NKG2C+ clonotypes made up roughly 1.0-8% of their CD8+ T cells.

Source: PBMCs from blood, taken on the day of vaccination. The TCR was taken from a man aged 50 or older who received an inactivated influenza vaccine. The V and J genes are TRBV20-1 and TRBJ2-7; a possible D gene is TRBD1 (5 bases). The CDR3 here is CSARDGYRYTPPRMYEQYF. DNA for the CDR3: TGCAGTGCTAGAGACGGCTACAGGTACACTCCGCCTCGGATGTACGAGCAGTACTTC.